The sequence of this TCR beta chain was determined in a study of identical twins. Overall study findings and caveats: Excess sharing between twins was weaker in beta out-of-frame sequences. Cross-sectional statistical analysis, not tracking of the same donors, underpinned the conclusions.

CDR3 length equals 13 residues. CDR1 is SGHTA and CDR2 is FQGNSA in the germline V gene. The V end lost 0 bases, the J end lost 3 bases, and 4 bases lay between the germline ends. With respect to this clonotype: Its specificity is not known.

Via MiXCR, TCRdb re-called the 5' RACE reads, giving one row per CDR3 protein. The data show about 520,000 distinct CDR3 sequences, less than 25% seen once. These data were also reused for a study on T cells expressing NK-cell markers. From that study: Sorting of alpha-beta TCR T cells alone was achieved in several experiments with an anti-gamma-delta TCR antibody.

The clonotype comes from a woman aged 18 to 35 in good health. The chain joins TRBV7-2 to TRBJ2-3; D is unclear. Sequencing was carried out using CD4+ T cells sorted from blood. CDR3 protein: CASSLAKTDTQYF. Here the CDR3 DNA reads TGTGCCAGCAGCTTAGCGAAGACAGATACGCAGTATTTT.